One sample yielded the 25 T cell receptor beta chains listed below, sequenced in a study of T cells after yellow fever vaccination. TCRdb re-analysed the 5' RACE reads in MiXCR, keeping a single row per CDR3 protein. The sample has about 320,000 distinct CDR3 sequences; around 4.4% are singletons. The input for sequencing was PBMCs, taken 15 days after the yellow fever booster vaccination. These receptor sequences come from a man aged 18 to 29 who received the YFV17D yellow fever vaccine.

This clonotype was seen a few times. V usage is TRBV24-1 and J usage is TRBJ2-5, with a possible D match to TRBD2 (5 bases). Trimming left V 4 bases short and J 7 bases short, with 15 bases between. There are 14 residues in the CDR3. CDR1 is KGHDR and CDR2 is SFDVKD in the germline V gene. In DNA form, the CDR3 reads TGTGCCACCAGTGACCCGCTCCAGGCGGGGACCCAGTACTTC. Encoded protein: CATSDPLQAGTQYF.

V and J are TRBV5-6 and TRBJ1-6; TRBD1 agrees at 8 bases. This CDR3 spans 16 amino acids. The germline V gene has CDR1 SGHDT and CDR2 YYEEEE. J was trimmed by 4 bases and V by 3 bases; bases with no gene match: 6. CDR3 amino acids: CASSSWTGIYNSPLHF. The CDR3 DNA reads TGTGCCAGCAGCTCATGGACAGGGATATATAATTCACCCCTCCACTTT.

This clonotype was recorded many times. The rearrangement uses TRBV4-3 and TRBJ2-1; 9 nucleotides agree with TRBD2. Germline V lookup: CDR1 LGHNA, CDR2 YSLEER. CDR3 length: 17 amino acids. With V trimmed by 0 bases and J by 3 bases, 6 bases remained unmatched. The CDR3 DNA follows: TGCGCCAGCAGCCAAGATGGGCGGGGGGGCGTCTACAATGAGCAGTTCTTC. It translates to CASSQDGRGGVYNEQFF.

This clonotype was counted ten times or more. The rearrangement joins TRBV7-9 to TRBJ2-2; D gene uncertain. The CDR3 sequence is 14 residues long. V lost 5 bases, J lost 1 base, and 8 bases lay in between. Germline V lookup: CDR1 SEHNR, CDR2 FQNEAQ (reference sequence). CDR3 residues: CASSLPRNTGELFF. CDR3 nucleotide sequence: TGTGCCAGCAGCCTGCCCAGGAACACCGGGGAGCTGTTTTTT.

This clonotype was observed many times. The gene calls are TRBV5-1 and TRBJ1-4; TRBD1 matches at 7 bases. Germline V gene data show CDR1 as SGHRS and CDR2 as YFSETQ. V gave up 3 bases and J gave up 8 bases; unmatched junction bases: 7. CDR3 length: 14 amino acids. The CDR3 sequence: CASSSRGGGEKLFF. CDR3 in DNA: TGCGCCAGCAGCTCCAGGGGGGGTGGAGAAAAACTGTTTTTT.

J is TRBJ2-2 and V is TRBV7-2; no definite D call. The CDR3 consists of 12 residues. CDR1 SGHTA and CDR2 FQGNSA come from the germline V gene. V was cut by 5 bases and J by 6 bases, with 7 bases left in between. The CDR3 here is CASSSTSGELFF. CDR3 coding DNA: TGTGCCAGCAGCAGTACCTCCGGGGAGCTGTTTTTT.

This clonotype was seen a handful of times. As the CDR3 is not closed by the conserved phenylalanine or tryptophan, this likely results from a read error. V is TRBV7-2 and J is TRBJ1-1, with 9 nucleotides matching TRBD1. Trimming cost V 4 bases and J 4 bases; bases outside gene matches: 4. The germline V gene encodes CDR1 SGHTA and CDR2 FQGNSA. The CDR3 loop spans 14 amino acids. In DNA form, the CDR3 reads TGTGCCAGCAGCTCAACAGGGGGCCTCACTGAAGCTTTCGTT. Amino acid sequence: CASSSTGGLTEAFV.

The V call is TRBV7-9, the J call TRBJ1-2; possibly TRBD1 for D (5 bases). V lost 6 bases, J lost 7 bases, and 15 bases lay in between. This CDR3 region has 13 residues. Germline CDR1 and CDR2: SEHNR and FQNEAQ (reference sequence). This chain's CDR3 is CASRQDPGFGYTF. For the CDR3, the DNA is TGTGCCAGCAGACAGGACCCAGGTTTTGGCTACACCTTC.

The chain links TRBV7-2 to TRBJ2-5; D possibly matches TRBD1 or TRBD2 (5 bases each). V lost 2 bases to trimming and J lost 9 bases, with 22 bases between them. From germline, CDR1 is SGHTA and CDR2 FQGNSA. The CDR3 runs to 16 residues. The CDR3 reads CASSLSPGTLPRAQYF. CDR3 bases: TGTGCCAGCAGCTTAAGTCCCGGGACGTTACCAAGGGCCCAGTACTTC.

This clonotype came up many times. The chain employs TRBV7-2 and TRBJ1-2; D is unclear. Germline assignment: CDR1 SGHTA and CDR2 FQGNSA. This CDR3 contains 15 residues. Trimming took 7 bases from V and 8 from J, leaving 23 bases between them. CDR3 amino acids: CASTELYFPYVGYTF. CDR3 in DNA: TGTGCCAGCACCGAATTGTACTTTCCCTATGTGGGCTACACCTTC.

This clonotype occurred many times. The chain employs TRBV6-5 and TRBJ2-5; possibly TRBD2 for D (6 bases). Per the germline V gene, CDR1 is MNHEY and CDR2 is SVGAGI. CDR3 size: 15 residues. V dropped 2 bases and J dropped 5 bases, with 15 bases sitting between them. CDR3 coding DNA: TGTGCCAGCAGTTACCTTCGGGGTCGGGGGGAGACCCAGTACTTC. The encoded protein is CASSYLRGRGETQYF.

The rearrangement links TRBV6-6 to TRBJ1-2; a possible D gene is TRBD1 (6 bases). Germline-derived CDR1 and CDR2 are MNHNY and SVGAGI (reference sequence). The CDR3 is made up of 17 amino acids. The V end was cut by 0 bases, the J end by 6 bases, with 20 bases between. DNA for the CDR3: TGTGCCAGCAGTTACTCAGCCGGGACACGGAGGATGGATGGCTACACCTTC. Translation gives CASSYSAGTRRMDGYTF.

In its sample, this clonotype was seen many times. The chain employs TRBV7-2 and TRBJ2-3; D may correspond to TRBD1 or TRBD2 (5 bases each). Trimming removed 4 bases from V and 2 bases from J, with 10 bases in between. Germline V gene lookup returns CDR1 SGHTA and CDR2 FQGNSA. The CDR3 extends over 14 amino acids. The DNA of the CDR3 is TGTGCCAGCAGCTCACGGGGCTACACAGATACGCAGTATTTT. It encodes CASSSRGYTDTQYF.

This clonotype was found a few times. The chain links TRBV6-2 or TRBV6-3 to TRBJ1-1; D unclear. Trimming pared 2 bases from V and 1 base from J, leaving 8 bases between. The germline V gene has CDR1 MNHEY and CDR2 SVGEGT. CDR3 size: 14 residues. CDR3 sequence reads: CASSYISENTEAFF. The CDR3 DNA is TGTGCCAGCAGTTACATTTCAGAGAACACTGAAGCTTTCTTT.

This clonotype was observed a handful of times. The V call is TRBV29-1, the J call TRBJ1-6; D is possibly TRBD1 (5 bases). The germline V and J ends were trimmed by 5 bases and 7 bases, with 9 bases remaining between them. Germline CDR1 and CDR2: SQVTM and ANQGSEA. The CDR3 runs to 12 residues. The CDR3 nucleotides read TGCAGCGTTCGGCAGGGAAATTCACCCCTCCACTTT. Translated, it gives CSVRQGNSPLHF.

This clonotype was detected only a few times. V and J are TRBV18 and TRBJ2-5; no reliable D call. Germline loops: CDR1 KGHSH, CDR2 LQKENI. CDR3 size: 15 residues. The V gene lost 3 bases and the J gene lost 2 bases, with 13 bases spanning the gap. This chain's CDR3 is CASSPPSALQETQYF. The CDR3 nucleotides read TGTGCCAGCTCACCGCCTTCAGCGCTGCAAGAGACCCAGTACTTC.

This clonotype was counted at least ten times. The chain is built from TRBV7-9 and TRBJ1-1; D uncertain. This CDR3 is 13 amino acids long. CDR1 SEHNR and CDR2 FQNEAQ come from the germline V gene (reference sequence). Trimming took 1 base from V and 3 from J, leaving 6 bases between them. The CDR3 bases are TGTGCCAGCAGCTTAGAGGCGGACACTGAAGCTTTCTTT. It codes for CASSLEADTEAFF.

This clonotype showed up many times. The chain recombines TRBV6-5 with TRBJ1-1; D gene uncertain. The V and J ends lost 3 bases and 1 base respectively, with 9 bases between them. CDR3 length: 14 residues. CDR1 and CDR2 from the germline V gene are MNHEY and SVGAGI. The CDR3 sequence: CASSYWAGNTEAFF. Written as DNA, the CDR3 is TGTGCCAGCAGTTATTGGGCCGGGAACACTGAAGCTTTCTTT.

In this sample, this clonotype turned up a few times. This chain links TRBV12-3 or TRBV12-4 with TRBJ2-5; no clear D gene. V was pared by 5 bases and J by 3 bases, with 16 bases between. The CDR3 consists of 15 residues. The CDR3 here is CASSLHDRSKETQYF. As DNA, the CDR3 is TGTGCCAGCAGTCTCCACGATAGGTCAAAAGAGACCCAGTACTTC.

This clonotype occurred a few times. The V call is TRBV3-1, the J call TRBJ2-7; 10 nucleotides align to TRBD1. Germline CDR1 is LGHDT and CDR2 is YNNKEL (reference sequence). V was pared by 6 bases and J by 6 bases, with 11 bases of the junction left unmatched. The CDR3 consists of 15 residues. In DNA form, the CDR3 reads TGTGCCAGCAGTGCCCCCGGGACAGGGGCCTCCGAGCAGTACGTC. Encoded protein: CASSAPGTGASEQYV.

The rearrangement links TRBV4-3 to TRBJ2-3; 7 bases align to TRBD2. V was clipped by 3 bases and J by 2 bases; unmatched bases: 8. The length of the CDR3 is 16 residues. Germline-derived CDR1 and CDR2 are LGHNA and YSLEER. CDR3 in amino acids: CASSHEMGTNTDTQYF. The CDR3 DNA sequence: TGCGCCAGCAGCCATGAGATGGGGACTAACACAGATACGCAGTATTTT.

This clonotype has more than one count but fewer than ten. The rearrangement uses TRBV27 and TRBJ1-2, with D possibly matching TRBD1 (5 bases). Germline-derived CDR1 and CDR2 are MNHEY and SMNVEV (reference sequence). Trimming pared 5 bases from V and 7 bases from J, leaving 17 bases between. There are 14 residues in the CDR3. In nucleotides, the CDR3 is TGTGCCAGCAGTAGTGGGGCGTTCGTGTTTGGCTACACCTTC. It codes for CASSSGAFVFGYTF.

CDR3 sequence: CASSLGGTVEQYF. The CDR3 nucleotides are TGTGCCAGCAGCTTAGGCGGGACGGTCGAGCAGTACTTC. The genes are TRBV7-2 and TRBJ2-7; D might be TRBD2 (6 bases). The CDR3 spans 13 residues. Germline-derived CDR1 and CDR2 are SGHTA and FQGNSA. The V and J ends lost 1 base and 6 bases respectively, with 10 bases between them.

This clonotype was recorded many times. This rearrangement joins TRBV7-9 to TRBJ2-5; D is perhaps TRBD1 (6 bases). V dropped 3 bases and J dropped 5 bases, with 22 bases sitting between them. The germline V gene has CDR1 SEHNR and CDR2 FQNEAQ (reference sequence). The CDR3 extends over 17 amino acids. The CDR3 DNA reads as TGTGCCAGCAGCTTTCCGAGACAGGACCCCCTCAGGGAGACCCAGTACTTC. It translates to CASSFPRQDPLRETQYF.

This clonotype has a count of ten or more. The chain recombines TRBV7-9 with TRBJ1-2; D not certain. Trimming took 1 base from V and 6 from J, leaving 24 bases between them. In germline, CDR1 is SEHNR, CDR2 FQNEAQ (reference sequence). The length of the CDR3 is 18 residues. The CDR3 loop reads CASSLEGLQSFGFHGYTF. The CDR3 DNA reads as TGTGCCAGCAGCTTAGAGGGCCTCCAATCGTTTGGATTCCATGGCTACACCTTC.